The 5 T cell receptor beta chains in this list originate from one sample, sequenced in a study of identical twins. Each CDR3 protein gets one entry after TCRdb re-called the 5' RACE reads with MiXCR. The sample holds hundreds of thousands of distinct CDR3 sequences, around 6.1% seen once. Sequenced material: naive T cells sorted from blood. The receptor source for this set is a man younger than 35 in good health.

The sample holds many counts of this clonotype. The chain has TRBV5-1 and TRBJ2-1; TRBD1 matches 11 bases. Germline V gene lookup returns CDR1 SGHRS and CDR2 YFSETQ. The CDR3 extends over 16 amino acids. J gave up 7 bases and V 5 bases, and 11 bases lay outside the gene matches. CDR3 DNA sequence: TGCGCCAGCAGACCTCCCCGGGACAGGGGGGGGAATGAGCAGTTCTTC. Translated: CASRPPRDRGGNEQFF.

V and J are TRBV29-1 and TRBJ2-5; D is perhaps TRBD1 (6 bases). The CDR3 is 15 amino acids. Germline V CDR1 and CDR2: SQVTM, ANQGSEA. Trimming took off 4 bases at V and 1 base at J, with 16 bases between the two ends. The CDR3 region has the DNA TGCAGCGTTGGTGGGGGACATAATATCCAAGAGACCCAGTACTTC. This translates into CSVGGGHNIQETQYF.

The chain uses TRBV7-6 and TRBJ2-3, with 7 bases identical to TRBD1. The CDR3 is made up of 13 amino acids. CDR1 is SGHVS and CDR2 is FNYEAQ in the germline V gene. J was trimmed by 4 bases and V by 4 bases; bases with no gene match: 2. The CDR3 is CASSSDRSDTQYF. CDR3 nucleotide sequence: TGTGCCAGCAGCTCGGACAGGTCAGATACGCAGTATTTT.

This clonotype was seen only a few times. The J gene is TRBJ2-1, the V gene TRBV7-9; D is possibly TRBD1 or TRBD2 (5 bases each). V lost 5 bases to trimming and J lost 4 bases, with 15 bases between them. This CDR3 contains 15 residues. Per the germline V gene, CDR1 is SEHNR and CDR2 is FQNEAQ (reference sequence). This CDR3 reads CASSQGDPDYNEQFF. The DNA of the CDR3 is TGTGCCAGCAGCCAGGGAGACCCGGATTACAATGAGCAGTTCTTC.

This clonotype was seen many times. CDR3 in amino acids: CASSTRDSGVSNTQYF. CDR3 nucleotide sequence: TGTGCCAGCAGCACCCGGGATAGCGGGGTCTCGAATACGCAGTATTTT. The V gene is TRBV14, the J gene TRBJ2-3; TRBD2 matches at 8 bases. V shed 5 bases and J 7 bases; nucleotides not matched to a gene: 14. Germline V gives CDR1 SGHDN, CDR2 FVKESK. The CDR3 covers 16 residues.